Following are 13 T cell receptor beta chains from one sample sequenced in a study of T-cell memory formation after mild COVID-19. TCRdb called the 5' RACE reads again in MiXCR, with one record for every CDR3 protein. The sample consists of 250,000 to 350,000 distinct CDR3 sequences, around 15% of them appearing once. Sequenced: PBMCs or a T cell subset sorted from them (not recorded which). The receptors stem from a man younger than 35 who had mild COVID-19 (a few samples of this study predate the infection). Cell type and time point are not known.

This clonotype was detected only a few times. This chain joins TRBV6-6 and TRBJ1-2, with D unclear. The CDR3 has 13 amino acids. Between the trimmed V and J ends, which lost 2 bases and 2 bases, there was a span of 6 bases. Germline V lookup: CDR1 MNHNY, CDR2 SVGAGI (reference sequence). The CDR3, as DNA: TGTGCCAGCAGTTACACGATAAACTATGGCTACACCTTC. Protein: CASSYTINYGYTF.

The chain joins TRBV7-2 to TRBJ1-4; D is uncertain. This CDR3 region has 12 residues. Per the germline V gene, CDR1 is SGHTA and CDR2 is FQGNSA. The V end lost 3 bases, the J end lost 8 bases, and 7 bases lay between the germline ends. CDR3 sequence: CASSFPREKLFF. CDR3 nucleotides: TGTGCCAGCAGCTTTCCGCGAGAAAAACTGTTTTTT.

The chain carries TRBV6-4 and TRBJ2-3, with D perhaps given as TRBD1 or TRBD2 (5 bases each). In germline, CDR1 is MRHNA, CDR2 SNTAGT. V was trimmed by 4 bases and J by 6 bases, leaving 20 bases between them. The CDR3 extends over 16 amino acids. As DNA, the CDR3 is TGTGCCAGCAGTGTTTCGCGGGTTTGGGACCGGGATACGCAGTATTTT. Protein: CASSVSRVWDRDTQYF.

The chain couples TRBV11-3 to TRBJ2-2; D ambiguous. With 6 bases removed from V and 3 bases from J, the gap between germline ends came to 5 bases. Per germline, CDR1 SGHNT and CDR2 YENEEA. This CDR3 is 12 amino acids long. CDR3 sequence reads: CASRAHTGELFF. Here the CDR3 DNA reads TGTGCCAGCAGGGCGCACACCGGGGAGCTGTTTTTT. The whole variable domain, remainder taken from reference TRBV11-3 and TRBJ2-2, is EAGVVQSPRYKIIEKKQPVAFWCNPISGHNTLYWYLQNLGQGPELLIRYENEEAVDDSQLPKDRFSAERLKGVDSTLKIQPAELGDSAVYLCASRAHTGELFFGEGSRLTVL.

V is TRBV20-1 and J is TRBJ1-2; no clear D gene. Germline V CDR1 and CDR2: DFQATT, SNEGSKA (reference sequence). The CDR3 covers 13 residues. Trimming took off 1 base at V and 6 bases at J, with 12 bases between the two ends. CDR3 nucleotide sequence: TGCAGTGCTAGAGTGATGGGGAAGGATGGCTACACCTTC. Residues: CSARVMGKDGYTF.

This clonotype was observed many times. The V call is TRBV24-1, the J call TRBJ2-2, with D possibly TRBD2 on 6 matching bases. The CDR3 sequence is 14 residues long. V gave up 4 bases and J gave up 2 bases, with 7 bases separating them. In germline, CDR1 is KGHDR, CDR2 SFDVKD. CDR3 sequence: CATSDGGNTGELFF. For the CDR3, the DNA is TGTGCCACCAGTGACGGGGGAAACACCGGGGAGCTGTTTTTT.

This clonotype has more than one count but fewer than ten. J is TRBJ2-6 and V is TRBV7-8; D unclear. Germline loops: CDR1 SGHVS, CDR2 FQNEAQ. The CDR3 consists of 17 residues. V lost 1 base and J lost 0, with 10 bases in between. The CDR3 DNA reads TGTGCCAGCAGCTTAGGTACATACATCTCTGGGGCCAACGTCCTGACTTTC. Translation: CASSLGTYISGANVLTF.

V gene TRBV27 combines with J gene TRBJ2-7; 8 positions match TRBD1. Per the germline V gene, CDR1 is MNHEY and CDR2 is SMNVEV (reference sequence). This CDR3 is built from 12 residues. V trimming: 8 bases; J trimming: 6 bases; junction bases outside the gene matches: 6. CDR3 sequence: CASSDRVGEQYV. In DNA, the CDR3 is TGTGCCAGCTCGGACAGGGTCGGCGAGCAGTACGTC.

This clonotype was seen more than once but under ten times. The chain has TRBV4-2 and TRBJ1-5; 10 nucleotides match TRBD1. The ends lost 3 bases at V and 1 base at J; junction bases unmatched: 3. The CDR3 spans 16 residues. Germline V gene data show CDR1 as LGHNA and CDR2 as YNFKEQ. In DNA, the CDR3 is TGTGCCAGCAGCCAGGGGACAGGGGTCAGCAATCAGCCCCAGCATTTT. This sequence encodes CASSQGTGVSNQPQHF.

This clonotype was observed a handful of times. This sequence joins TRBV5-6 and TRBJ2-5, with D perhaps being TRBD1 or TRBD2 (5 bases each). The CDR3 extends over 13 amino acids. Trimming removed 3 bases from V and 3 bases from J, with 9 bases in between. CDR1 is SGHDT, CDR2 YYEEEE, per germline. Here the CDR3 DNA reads TGTGCCAGCAGCTGGGACGAGGAAGAGACCCAGTACTTC. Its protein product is CASSWDEEETQYF.

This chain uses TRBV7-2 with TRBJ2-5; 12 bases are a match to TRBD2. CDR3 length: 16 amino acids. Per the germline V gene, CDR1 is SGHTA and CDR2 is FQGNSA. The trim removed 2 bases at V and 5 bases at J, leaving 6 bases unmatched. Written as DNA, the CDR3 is TGTGCCAGCAGCTTACCTCTAGCGGGGGGGCTTGAGACCCAGTACTTC. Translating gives CASSLPLAGGLETQYF.

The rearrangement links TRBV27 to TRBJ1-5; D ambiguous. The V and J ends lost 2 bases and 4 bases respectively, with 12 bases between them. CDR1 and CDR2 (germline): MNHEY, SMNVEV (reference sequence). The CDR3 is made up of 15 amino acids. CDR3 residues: CASSLGARGNQPQHF. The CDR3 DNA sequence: TGTGCCAGCAGTTTAGGCGCCCGAGGGAATCAGCCCCAGCATTTT.

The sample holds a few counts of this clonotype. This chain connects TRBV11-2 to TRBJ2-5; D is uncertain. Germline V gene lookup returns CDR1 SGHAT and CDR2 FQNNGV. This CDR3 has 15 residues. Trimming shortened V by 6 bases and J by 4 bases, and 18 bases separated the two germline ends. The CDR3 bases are TGTGCCAGCAGTGTTTTGTCGCGACGGTCAGAGACCCAGTACTTC. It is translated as CASSVLSRRSETQYF.